This record concerns one TCR beta chain sequence. The entry originates in a study of blood T cell repertoires in COVID-19. For the study at large: Sources were T cells, B-cell-depleted T cells, or PBMCs; the material itself was cDNA or gDNA.

Everyone who took part was about 18 to 90 years old, and they came from about 25 US areas. Trimming removed 1 base at V and 7 bases at J, with 14 bases between. Germline V CDR1 and CDR2: LGHDT, YNNKEL (reference sequence). The CDR3 totals 16 residues. Per the original methods: Researchers report that nucleated cell counts were estimated from reference gene primer amplification. Using immunoSEQ multiplex PCR, the repertoire was profiled, and TCRdb retains in-frame clones only, with some absent. V, J and clone size were drawn from that table, and D and trimming were deduced from the DNA. The sample records over 250,000 clones, roughly 90% being singletons.

The source material was PBMCs or T cells enriched from blood (not recorded which). This clonotype was obtained from a woman aged 55-75 years who had recovered from COVID-19. The chain links TRBV3-1 (or the pseudogene TRBV3-2) to TRBJ1-6; TRBD1 might be the D (6 bases). CDR3 nucleotides: TGTGCCAGCAGCCAAGTAGGCCCGACAGGCAATTCACCCCTCCACTTT. Its protein is CASSQVGPTGNSPLHF.